Presented here are 2 T cell receptor beta chains from one specimen sequenced in a study of blood T cell repertoires in COVID-19. Here immunoSEQ multiplex PCR was the method, and the copy in TCRdb shows in-frame clones only, minus some. This sample yields 120,000 to 150,000 clones, of which about four fifths are seen a single time; 7% to 10% belongs to the top ten. Sequencing was done on a sample of peripheral blood. These TCRs come from a human donor with acute or convalescent COVID-19. The donor label of this sample is uncertain.

V and J are TRBV19 and TRBJ2-5; 9 nucleotides align to TRBD2. Germline assignment: CDR1 LNHDA and CDR2 SQIVND (reference sequence). The CDR3 loop spans 13 amino acids. J was trimmed by 5 bases and V by 4 bases; bases with no gene match: 2. The chain's CDR3 is CASSSGGAETQYF. CDR3 nucleotide sequence: TGTGCCAGTAGTAGCGGGGGGGCGGAGACCCAGTACTTC.

This clone has only a few counts. The genes are TRBV7-9 and TRBJ1-3; no firm D call. The V end lost 0 bases, the J end lost 9 bases, and 9 bases lay between the germline ends. CDR3 length equals 13 residues. Germline loops: CDR1 SEHNR, CDR2 FQNEAQ (reference sequence). CDR3 loop: CASSLASGGTIYF. CDR3 sequence (DNA): TGTGCCAGCAGCTTAGCGTCTGGAGGCACCATATATTTT. Full variable domain (missing parts from reference TRBV7-9 and TRBJ1-3): DTGVSQNPRHKITKRGQNVTFRCDPISEHNRLYWYRQTLGQGPEFLTYFQNEAQLEKSRLLSDRFSAERPKGSFSTLEIQRTEQGDSAMYLCASSLASGGTIYFGEGSWLTVV.